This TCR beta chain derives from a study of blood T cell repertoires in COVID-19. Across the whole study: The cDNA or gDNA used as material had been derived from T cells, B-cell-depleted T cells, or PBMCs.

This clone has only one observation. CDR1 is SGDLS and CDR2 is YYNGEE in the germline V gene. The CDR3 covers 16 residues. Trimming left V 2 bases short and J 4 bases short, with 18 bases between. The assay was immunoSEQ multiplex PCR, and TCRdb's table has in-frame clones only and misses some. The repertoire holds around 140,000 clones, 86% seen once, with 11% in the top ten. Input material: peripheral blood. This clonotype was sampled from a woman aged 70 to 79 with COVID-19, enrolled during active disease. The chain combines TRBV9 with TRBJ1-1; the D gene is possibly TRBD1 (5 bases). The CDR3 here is CASSVRGDREATEAFF. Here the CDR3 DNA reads TGTGCCAGCAGCGTCCGAGGGGATAGGGAGGCCACTGAAGCTTTCTTT.